This T cell receptor beta chain was retrieved from a study of patients and donors after allogeneic stem cell transplantation. The CDR3 totals 17 residues. CDR1 SGDLS and CDR2 YYNGEE come from the germline V gene. V lost 4 bases and J lost 6; bases outside the gene matches: 9. TCRdb re-called the RT-PCR reads with MiXCR, one entry per CDR3 protein. The top ten clones hold over 45% of a sample with under 2,000 distinct CDR3 sequences, roughly a sixth of them seen once. This clonotype occurred a few times. The TCR comes from a human donor who was either an allogeneic HSCT recipient or a stem cell or donor lymphocyte infusion donor (not recorded which). It is not recorded whose cells these are; they may come from a transplant donor. The sequenced sample was blood, either unsorted or a sorted T cell fraction (not recorded which). The chain carries TRBV9 and TRBJ2-1; 14 nucleotides line up with TRBD2. CDR3: CASSSRPGTSGSNEQFF. The DNA for the CDR3 is TGTGCCAGCAGCTCCCGCCCAGGGACTAGCGGGAGCAATGAGCAGTTCTTC.